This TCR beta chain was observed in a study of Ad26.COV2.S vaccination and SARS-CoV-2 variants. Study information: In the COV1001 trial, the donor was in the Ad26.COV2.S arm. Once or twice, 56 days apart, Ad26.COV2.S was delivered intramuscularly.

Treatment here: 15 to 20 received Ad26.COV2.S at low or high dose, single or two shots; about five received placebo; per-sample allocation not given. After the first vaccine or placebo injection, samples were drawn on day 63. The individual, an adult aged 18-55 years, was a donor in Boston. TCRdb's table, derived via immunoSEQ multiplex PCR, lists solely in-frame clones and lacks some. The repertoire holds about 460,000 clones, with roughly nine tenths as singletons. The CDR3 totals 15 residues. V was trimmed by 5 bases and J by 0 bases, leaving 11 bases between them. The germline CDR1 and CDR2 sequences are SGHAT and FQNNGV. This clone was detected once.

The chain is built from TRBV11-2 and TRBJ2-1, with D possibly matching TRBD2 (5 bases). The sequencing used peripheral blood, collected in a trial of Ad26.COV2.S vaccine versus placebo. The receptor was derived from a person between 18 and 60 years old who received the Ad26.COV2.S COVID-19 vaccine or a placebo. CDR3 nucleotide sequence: TGTGCCAGCAGCCACCGGGGTCTCTCCTACAATGAGCAGTTCTTC. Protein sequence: CASSHRGLSYNEQFF. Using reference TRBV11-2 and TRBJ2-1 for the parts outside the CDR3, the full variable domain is EAGVAQSPRYKIIEKRQSVAFWCNPISGHATLYWYQQILGQGPKLLIQFQNNGVVDDSQLPKDRFSAERLKGVDSTLKIQPAKLEDSAVYLCASSHRGLSYNEQFFGPGTRLTVL.